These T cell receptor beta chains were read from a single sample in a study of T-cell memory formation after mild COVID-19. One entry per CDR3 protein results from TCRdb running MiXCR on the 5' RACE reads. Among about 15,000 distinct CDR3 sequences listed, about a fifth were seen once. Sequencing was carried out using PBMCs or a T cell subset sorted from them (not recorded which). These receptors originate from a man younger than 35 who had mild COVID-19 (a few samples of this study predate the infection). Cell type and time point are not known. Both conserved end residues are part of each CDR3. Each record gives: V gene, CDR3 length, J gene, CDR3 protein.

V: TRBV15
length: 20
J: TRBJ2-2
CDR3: CATSRDVEVLASGGTGELFF

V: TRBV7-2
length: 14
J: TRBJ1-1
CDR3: CASSQRGQGLEAFF

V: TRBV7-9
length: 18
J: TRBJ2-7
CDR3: CASSFEESWAGASYEQYF

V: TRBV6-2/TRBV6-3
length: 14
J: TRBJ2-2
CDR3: CASRQEANTGELFF

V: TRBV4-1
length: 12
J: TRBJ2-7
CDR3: CASSRTGGEQYF

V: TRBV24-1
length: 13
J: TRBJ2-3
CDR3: CATGPGGTDTQYF

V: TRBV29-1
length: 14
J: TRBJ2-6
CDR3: CSTLDSSGANVLTF

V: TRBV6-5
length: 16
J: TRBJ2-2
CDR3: CASSPRGFADTGELFF

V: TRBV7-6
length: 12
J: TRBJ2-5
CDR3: CASSLAGETQYF

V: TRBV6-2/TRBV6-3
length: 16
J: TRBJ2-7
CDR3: CASSSTRAGIYYEQYF

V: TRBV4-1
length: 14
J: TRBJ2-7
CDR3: CASSQVLGGYEQYF

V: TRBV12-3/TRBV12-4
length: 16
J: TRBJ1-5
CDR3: CASSLSPAGGIQPQHF

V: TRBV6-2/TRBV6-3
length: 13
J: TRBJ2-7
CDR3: CASSYDISLFRHF

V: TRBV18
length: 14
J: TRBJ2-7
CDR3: CASSPQGDSYEQYF

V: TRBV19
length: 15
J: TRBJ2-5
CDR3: CASRSALAGQETQYF

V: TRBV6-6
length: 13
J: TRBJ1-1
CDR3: CASSYPGDTEAFF

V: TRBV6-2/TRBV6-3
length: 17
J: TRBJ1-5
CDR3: CASSYSSDRGHYQPQHF

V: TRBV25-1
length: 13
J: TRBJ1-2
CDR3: CASRSNTAYGYTF

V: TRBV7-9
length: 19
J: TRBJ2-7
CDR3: CASSKTAGLAGVRTGEQYF

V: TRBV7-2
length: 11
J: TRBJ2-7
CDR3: CASSLLSEQYF

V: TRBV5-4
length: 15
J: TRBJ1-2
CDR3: CASSFQGALVGGYTF

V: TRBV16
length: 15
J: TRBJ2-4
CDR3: CASSQMGDGLNIQYF

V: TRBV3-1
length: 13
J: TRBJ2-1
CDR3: CASSPPPGNEQFF

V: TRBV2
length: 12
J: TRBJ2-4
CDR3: CASRDSLNIQYF

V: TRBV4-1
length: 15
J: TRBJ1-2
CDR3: CASSRQGQVLNGYTF

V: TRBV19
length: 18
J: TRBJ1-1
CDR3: CASSSSRPSGPLNTEAFF

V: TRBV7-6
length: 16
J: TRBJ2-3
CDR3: CASSFVAGPSTDTQYF

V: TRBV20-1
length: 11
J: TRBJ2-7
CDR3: CSAAHVGKQYF

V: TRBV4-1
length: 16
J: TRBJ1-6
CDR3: CSSSQDPPGGHSPLHF

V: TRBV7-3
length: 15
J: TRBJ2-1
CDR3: CASSLLSGAYNEQFF

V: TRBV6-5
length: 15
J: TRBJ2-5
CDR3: CASSYSRGGRETQYF

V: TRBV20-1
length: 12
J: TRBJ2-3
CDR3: CSAASGSDTQYF

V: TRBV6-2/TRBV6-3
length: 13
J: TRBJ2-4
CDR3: CASSFVSPNIQYF

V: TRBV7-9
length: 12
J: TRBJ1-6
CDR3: CASSLENSPLHF

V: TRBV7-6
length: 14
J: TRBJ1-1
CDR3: CASSLEGGNTEAFF

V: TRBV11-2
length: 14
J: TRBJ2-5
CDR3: CASSHPRQQETQYF

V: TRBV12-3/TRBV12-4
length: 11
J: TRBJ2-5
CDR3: CASGTRETQYF

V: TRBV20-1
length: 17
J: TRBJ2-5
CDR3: CSARDPPRGGYQETQYF

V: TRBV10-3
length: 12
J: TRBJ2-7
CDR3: CAIRCQGYEQYF

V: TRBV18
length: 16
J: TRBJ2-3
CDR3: CASSQGTVRSTDTQYF

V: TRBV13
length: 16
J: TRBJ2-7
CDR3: CASSPWTGPPGDEQYF

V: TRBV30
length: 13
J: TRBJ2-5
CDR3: CAWSVGVQETQYF

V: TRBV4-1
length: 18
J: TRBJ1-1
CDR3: CASSQKTIAGSLATEAFF

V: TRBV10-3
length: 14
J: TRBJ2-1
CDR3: CAISLRTSEGEQFF

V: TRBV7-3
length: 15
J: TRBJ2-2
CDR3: CASTLRAGNTGELFF

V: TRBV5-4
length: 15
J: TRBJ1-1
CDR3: CASSLEKAFDTEAFF

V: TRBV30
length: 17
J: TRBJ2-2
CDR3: CAWSANPLRTLTGELFF

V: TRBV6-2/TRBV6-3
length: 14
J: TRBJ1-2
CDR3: CASRGRDPRNGYTF